These 22 T cell receptor beta chains were sequenced from one sample in a study of spatial heterogeneity in lung cancer. TCRdb processed the 5' RACE reads anew with MiXCR; each CDR3 protein has one entry. Of 20,000 to 25,000 distinct CDR3 sequences in the sample, roughly 4.6% were seen once. Indicated time point: sample taken at primary tumor resection. Whole RNA from tumor, nontumor lung or frozen PBMC was sequenced unsorted. The sequencing used PBMCs, collected at surgery. Receptors were obtained from a male donor with early-stage non-small cell lung cancer.

Remarks on this clonotype: A much larger clone differs by one base, so this may be a read error. This chain links TRBV3-1 with TRBJ1-1; D is unclear. The CDR3 sequence is 11 residues long. The germline V gene encodes CDR1 LGHDT and CDR2 YNNKEL (reference sequence). CDR3 sequence (DNA): TGTGCCAGCAGCCAAAACCGGGAAGCTTTGTTT. This translates into CASSQNREALF.

This clonotype was observed at least ten times. This rearrangement joins TRBV5-1 to TRBJ1-1; 7 positions agree with TRBD1. V was clipped by 4 bases and J by 11 bases; unmatched bases: 11. The CDR3 loop spans 13 amino acids. From germline, CDR1 is SGHRS and CDR2 YFSETQ. The CDR3 here is CASSPGQYEGAFF. The CDR3 DNA sequence: TGCGCCAGCAGCCCGGGACAGTACGAAGGGGCTTTCTTT.

Points on this clonotype: At one boundary the junction diverges from the germline segment, which might be a read error. The V call is TRBV13, the J call TRBJ2-7, with TRBD2 identical over 8 bases. The CDR3 extends over 13 amino acids. In germline, CDR1 is PRHDT, CDR2 FYEKMQ (reference sequence). The CDR3 DNA reads TGTGCCAACAGCTTACTTAGCGGGGACGAGCAGTACTTC. Protein: CANSLLSGDEQYF.

This clonotype was counted at least ten times. The chain is built from TRBV6-5 and TRBJ2-5, with 11 bases that match TRBD1. Germline lookup yields CDR1 MNHEY and CDR2 SVGAGI. V was clipped by 5 bases and J by 4 bases; unmatched bases: 3. The length of the CDR3 is 14 residues. CDR3 coding DNA: TGTGCCAGCAGTAGGACAGGGGGCAGAGAGACCCAGTACTTC. As protein: CASSRTGGRETQYF.

This clonotype has just a few counts. V and J are TRBV29-1 and TRBJ2-1; D gene unclear. The V end lost 2 bases, the J end lost 8 bases, and 19 bases lay between the germline ends. Germline V lookup: CDR1 SQVTM, CDR2 ANQGSEA. CDR3 length: 15 residues. The CDR3 sequence is CSVERRKTIMDEQFF. CDR3 bases: TGCAGCGTTGAAAGGCGGAAAACGATTATGGATGAGCAGTTCTTC.

There are many counts of this clonotype. The chain combines TRBV3-1 with TRBJ2-3; 9 bases match TRBD2. Germline CDR1 and CDR2: LGHDT and YNNKEL (reference sequence). This CDR3 spans 15 amino acids. J was trimmed by 1 base and V by 5 bases; bases with no gene match: 4. The CDR3 here is CASSYSGRGTDTQYF. DNA for the CDR3: TGTGCCAGCAGCTATAGCGGGAGAGGCACAGATACGCAGTATTTT.

This clonotype has ten or more counts. V gene TRBV2 combines with J gene TRBJ1-5; 7 nucleotides agree with TRBD1. The germline V gene has CDR1 SNHLY and CDR2 FYNNEI. The CDR3 loop spans 14 amino acids. J was trimmed by 0 bases and V by 8 bases; bases with no gene match: 4. The CDR3 here is CASSWDSSNQPQHF. The CDR3 DNA is TGTGCCAGCTCGTGGGACAGTAGCAATCAGCCCCAGCATTTT.

This clonotype showed up many times. V and J are TRBV20-1 and TRBJ2-5; 7 positions agree with TRBD1. CDR3 size: 12 residues. The V gene end was trimmed by 4 bases and the J gene end by 2 bases; junction bases not matched to a gene: 1. Per germline, CDR1 DFQATT and CDR2 SNEGSKA (reference sequence). In nucleotides, the CDR3 is TGCAGTGCTATGACAGGGCAAGAGACCCAGTACTTC. Protein sequence: CSAMTGQETQYF.

This clonotype has at least ten counts. The chain combines TRBV13 with TRBJ2-1; D gene unclear. Germline V gives CDR1 PRHDT, CDR2 FYEKMQ (reference sequence). The CDR3 totals 15 residues. Trimming removed 3 bases at V and 6 bases at J, with 15 bases between. As DNA, the CDR3 is TGTGCCAGCAGCTTGACTCCCCGGGCAACCAATGAGCAGTTCTTC. Translated, it gives CASSLTPRATNEQFF. The whole variable domain, filled in from reference TRBV13 and TRBJ2-1, reads AAGVIQSPRHLIKEKRETATLKCYPIPRHDTVYWYQQGPGQDPQFLISFYEKMQSDKGSIPDRFSAQQFSDYHSELNMSSLELGDSALYFCASSLTPRATNEQFFGPGTRLTVL.

V gene TRBV9 combines with J gene TRBJ2-3, with TRBD2 matching over 8 bases. V trimming: 0 bases; J trimming: 3 bases; junction bases outside the gene matches: 6. The CDR3 runs 16 residues. Per the germline V gene, CDR1 is SGDLS and CDR2 is YYNGEE. CDR3 DNA sequence: TGTGCCAGCAGCGTAGTGACGGGAGGGAGAACAGATACGCAGTATTTT. Its protein is CASSVVTGGRTDTQYF.

This clonotype has at least ten counts. The J gene is TRBJ1-2, the V gene TRBV19; 10 bases agree with TRBD1. Germline V gene data show CDR1 as LNHDA and CDR2 as SQIVND (reference sequence). With V trimmed by 0 bases and J by 6 bases, 7 bases remained unmatched. The CDR3 covers 16 residues. The CDR3 region is CASSIDAGQGNDGYTF. The CDR3 DNA reads TGTGCCAGTAGTATAGATGCGGGACAGGGGAACGATGGCTACACCTTC.

The chain joins TRBV6-1 to TRBJ2-7; D is unresolved. This CDR3 is 14 amino acids long. From germline, CDR1 is MNHNS and CDR2 SASEGT. Trimming stripped 2 bases from V and 2 bases from J, with 10 bases between. The CDR3 DNA reads as TGTGCCAGCAGTGAAAGCCACAGCACCTACGAGCAGTACTTC. It translates to CASSESHSTYEQYF.

This clonotype was counted many times. V gene TRBV28 combines with J gene TRBJ2-7, with D uncertain. V shed 6 bases and J shed 6 bases, with 12 bases lying between them. The V gene's germline CDR1 is MDHEN and CDR2 SYDVKM. The CDR3 loop spans 12 amino acids. CDR3 sequence reads: CASSPGVVEQYF. The CDR3 coding sequence is TGTGCCAGCAGCCCTGGGGTGGTCGAGCAGTACTTC.

The table lists this clonotype with many counts. The junction departs from the called germline gene at one end, perhaps through a read error. The V gene is TRBV12-3 or TRBV12-4, the J gene TRBJ2-7, with a possible D match to TRBD1 (5 bases). There are 11 residues in the CDR3. CDR3 residues: CASSQGVGRLF. The CDR3 DNA is TGTGCCAGCAGCCAGGGTGTAGGGCGCCTCTTC.

This clonotype was picked up a small number of times. The junction shows a germline mismatch at one end, possibly a read error. The CDR3 protein is CASSLFRDSFTF. The CDR3 coding sequence is TGTGCCAGCAGTCTCTTCCGGGACAGTTTTACGTTC. The chain is built from TRBV28 and TRBJ2-7; 7 nucleotides agree with TRBD1. Germline assignment: CDR1 MDHEN and CDR2 SYDVKM. This CDR3 comprises 12 residues. The whole variable domain, remainder taken from reference TRBV28 and TRBJ2-7, is DVKVTQSSRYLVKRTGEKVFLECVQDMDHENMFWYRQDPGLGLRLIYFSYDVKMKEKGDIPEGYSVSREKKERFSLILESASTNQTSMYLCASSLFRDSFTFGPGTRLTVT.

This clonotype was counted at least ten times. The chain employs TRBV2 and TRBJ2-6; D gene uncertain. The CDR3 covers 16 residues. CDR1 is SNHLY, CDR2 FYNNEI, per germline. V was trimmed by 7 bases and J by 1 base, leaving 14 bases between them. This chain's CDR3 is CASIPDQSSGANVLTF. CDR3 nucleotides: TGTGCCAGCATCCCCGACCAATCTTCTGGGGCCAACGTCCTGACTTTC.

This clonotype was recorded many times. The chain uses TRBV7-2 and TRBJ2-3; 9 nucleotides align to TRBD2. This CDR3 region has 16 residues. The J segment lost 2 bases and the V segment lost 5 bases, leaving 8 bases of the junction unmatched. Germline loops: CDR1 SGHTA, CDR2 FQGNSA. CDR3 amino acids: CASSPGTSRDTDTQYF. The CDR3 DNA reads TGTGCCAGCAGCCCCGGGACTAGCCGAGACACAGATACGCAGTATTTT.

This clonotype occurred many times. J is TRBJ1-5 and V is TRBV7-8; 9 bases are shared with TRBD1. The V gene end was trimmed by 4 bases and the J gene end by 5 bases; junction bases not matched to a gene: 6. The germline gives CDR1 SGHVS, CDR2 FQNEAQ. The CDR3 has 15 residues. This chain's CDR3 is CASSSTGGRYQPQHF. Here the CDR3 DNA reads TGTGCCAGCAGCTCAACAGGGGGCCGGTATCAGCCCCAGCATTTT.

The chain joins TRBV7-2 to TRBJ2-3; D unclear. Per the germline V gene, CDR1 is SGHTA and CDR2 is FQGNSA. Trimming took 2 bases from V and 6 from J, leaving 9 bases between them. This CDR3 is 13 amino acids long. The CDR3 nucleotides read TGTGCCAGCAGCTTAAACCCCTGGGATACGCAGTATTTT. This translates into CASSLNPWDTQYF.

The chain is built from TRBV25-1 and TRBJ1-5; D possibly corresponds to TRBD1 (6 bases). Per the germline V gene, CDR1 is MGHDK and CDR2 is SYGVNS. This CDR3 has 13 amino acids. V was cut by 6 bases and J by 7 bases, with 13 bases left in between. The CDR3 protein is CASRSSGEQPQHF. For the CDR3, the DNA is TGTGCCAGCAGAAGCTCAGGGGAACAGCCCCAGCATTTT.

This clonotype appeared many times. V gene TRBV9 combines with J gene TRBJ1-5; 9 positions match TRBD1. V dropped 3 bases and J dropped 4; count of bases not matched to a gene: 5. The germline gives CDR1 SGDLS, CDR2 YYNGEE. This CDR3 contains 15 residues. CDR3 in amino acids: CASSEGTGRNQPQHF. The CDR3 DNA sequence: TGTGCCAGCAGCGAGGGGACAGGGCGAAATCAGCCCCAGCATTTT.

The rearrangement links TRBV2 to TRBJ1-5, with 11 bases identical to TRBD1. This CDR3 has 15 amino acids. CDR1 SNHLY and CDR2 FYNNEI come from the germline V gene. Trimming removed 5 bases from V and 2 bases from J; junction bases left unmatched: 2. The CDR3 DNA sequence: TGTGCCAGCAGTAGGACAGGGGGCGGCAATCAGCCCCAGCATTTT. Residues: CASSRTGGGNQPQHF.